This T cell receptor beta chain was observed in a study of T cells in Graves' hyperthyroidism and ophthalmopathy. Study context: Specimen type is peripheral blood, collected at initial diagnosis prior to any treatment.

V trimming: 6 bases; J trimming: 10 bases; junction bases outside the gene matches: 11. CDR3 length: 13 amino acids. Germline loops: CDR1 LNHDA, CDR2 SQIVND (reference sequence). Amplified TCR beta CDR3 regions derived from RNA transcripts. The HTBI primer set was used in a first-round RT-PCR of the TCR CDR3. TCRdb re-called the multiplex PCR reads with MiXCR, one entry per CDR3 protein. This table has a few hundred thousand distinct CDR3 sequences, 17% appearing once. Under 3 months was the duration of disease in ophthalmopathy patients, who also had a Clinical Activity Score of at least 3 and a NOSPECS grade of at least 4. Broader study findings: Blood also carried most thyroid clonotypes expanded above 0.001.

In the case of this clonotype: The target antigen is unknown.

V is TRBV19 and J is TRBJ1-2, with TRBD1 matching 7 bases. Sequencing was done on a sample of blood. This TCR was sampled from a woman aged 18-30 years with Graves' ophthalmopathy. The CDR3 loop is CASSYRDRDYYTF. The DNA of the CDR3 is TGTGCCAGTAGCTACCGGGACAGAGACTACTACACCTTC.